This T cell receptor (beta chain) was sequenced during a study of blood T cell repertoires in COVID-19. Data came from immunoSEQ multiplex PCR; TCRdb stores just in-frame clones and leaves some out. The sample contains around 250,000 clones, just under 90% of which appear only once. The study assigned cohorts using participant-reported clinical history. As concerns this clone: Mismatch with germline at one junction end may stem from a read error.

The CDR3 consists of 15 residues. CDR1 is SSHAT and CDR2 is FNYEAQ in the germline V gene (reference sequence). Material for sequencing was PBMCs or T cells enriched from blood (not recorded which). The TCR sequence derives from a man between 45 and 60 years old who had been exposed to COVID-19. This chain joins TRBV7-7 and TRBJ2-3; the D is unclear. CDR3 residues: CASSPSVFGTDTQYF. DNA of the CDR3: TGTGCTAGCAGCCCCAGTGTTTTCGGGACAGATACGCAGTATTTT.